The text below deals with one TCR beta chain. The sample contains more than one DNA sequence encoding this CDR3. Authors' methods: It was from reference gene primer amplification that nucleated cell counts were estimated. Repertoires were generated with immunoSEQ multiplex PCR, while TCRdb's copy carries only in-frame clones and drops some. The V and J calls and the clone size are those of that table, but D and trimming were determined from the DNA. The data hold 130,000 to 150,000 clones, with about four fifths observed a single time. The data were obtained in a study of blood T cell repertoires in COVID-19. Study-wide background: COVID-19 samples from acute and convalescent phases originated in the United States, Italy and Spain. Sources were T cells, B-cell-depleted T cells, or PBMCs; the material itself was cDNA or gDNA.

Between the trimmed V and J ends, which lost 7 bases and 7 bases, there was a span of 10 bases. Looked up from germline, CDR1 is SEHNR and CDR2 is FQNEAQ (reference sequence). This CDR3 contains 11 residues. Sequenced: peripheral blood. The rearrangement links TRBV7-9 to TRBJ1-2; D is unclear. The sequence came from a man at least 80 years old with acute or convalescent COVID-19. The CDR3 DNA sequence: TGTGCCAGCACCCGGGGTGGTGGCTACACCTTC. Translation gives CASTRGGGYTF.